The 13 T cell receptor beta chains below all came from one sample that was sequenced in a study of blood T cells in healthy people across ages. Alongside a J-beta primer mix, a sample-barcoded 5' primer served in a second PCR lasting 7 to 11 cycles. Via MiXCR, TCRdb re-called the 5' RACE reads, giving one row per CDR3 protein. The sample lists around 500,000 distinct CDR3 sequences; around 48% were seen once. Sequenced input: blood. The origin of the receptors is an elderly man in good health.

The V and J genes are TRBV5-1 and TRBJ1-1; TRBD1 matches 9 bases. V lost 4 bases, J lost 5 bases, and 9 bases stayed unmatched. The CDR3 spans 15 residues. The germline V gene has CDR1 SGHRS and CDR2 YFSETQ. As DNA, the CDR3 is TGCGCCAGCAGCGGGGGACAGGGAGTTTGGACTGAAGCTTTCTTT. Protein product: CASSGGQGVWTEAFF.

This clonotype turned up a few times. V and J are TRBV2 and TRBJ2-5; TRBD2 aligns across 9 bases. Germline lookup yields CDR1 SNHLY and CDR2 FYNNEI. The J segment lost 2 bases and the V segment lost 7 bases, leaving 5 bases of the junction unmatched. The CDR3 is 14 residues long. The CDR3 protein is CASNLAGLQETQYF. The CDR3 DNA reads as TGTGCCAGCAATCTAGCGGGGTTACAAGAGACCCAGTACTTC.

CDR3 bases: TGTGCCAGCAGCGCCGGCGGGCTCCAAGAGACCCAGTACTTC. This sequence encodes CASSAGGLQETQYF. The V and J genes are TRBV5-8 and TRBJ2-5, with D possibly TRBD2 on 5 matching bases. The CDR3 totals 14 residues. V lost 4 bases, J lost 1 base, and 11 bases lay in between. Germline assignment: CDR1 SGHTS and CDR2 YDEGEE.

This clonotype was seen only a few times. The rearrangement joins TRBV7-9 to TRBJ1-2, with no clear D. V lost 6 bases, J lost 2 bases, and 13 bases lay in between. Germline CDR1 is SEHNR and CDR2 is FQNEAQ (reference sequence). The CDR3 is made up of 14 amino acids. The CDR3 DNA is TGTGCCAGCAGTAATCCAGCTACAAACTATGGCTACACCTTC. Translating it yields CASSNPATNYGYTF.

This rearrangement joins TRBV21-1 to TRBJ2-3; the DNA was not compared with TRBD1, the D call given in the table. TRBV21-1 corresponds to a pseudogene. This CDR3 region has 16 residues. CDR3 DNA: TGTGCCAGCAGCAGATTCAGGACAGGGGGCACAGATACGCAGTATTTT. Translated: CASSRFRTGGTDTQYF.

The V gene is TRBV20-1, the J gene TRBJ2-5; TRBD1 is a possible D gene (5 bases). TRBJ2-7 matches the DNA end more closely, so the J call is doubtful. Germline CDR1 is DFQATT and CDR2 is SNEGSKA (reference sequence). This CDR3 is 13 amino acids long. The CDR3 DNA is TGCAGTGCTAGCCTCCCAGGGTCCGGCGAGCAGTACTTC. It translates to CSASLPGSGEQYF.

This clonotype was picked up a small number of times. The V call is TRBV12-3 or TRBV12-4, the J call TRBJ2-5; D is undetermined. The ends were cut back, 5 bases at V and 5 bases at J, with 9 bases in the middle. This CDR3 region has 12 residues. In nucleotides, the CDR3 is TGTGCCAGCAGTCTATACTTCGAGACCCAGTACTTC. It encodes CASSLYFETQYF.

J is TRBJ2-5 and V is TRBV7-8; D ambiguous. The V end lost 1 base, the J end lost 4 bases, and 13 bases lay between the germline ends. Germline V CDR1 and CDR2: SGHVS, FQNEAQ. There are 15 residues in the CDR3. The CDR3 DNA reads TGTGCCAGCAGCTTAGGTTACGGTGTAGGAGAGACCCAGTACTTC. The encoded protein is CASSLGYGVGETQYF.

The chain has TRBV7-2 and TRBJ1-2; no clear D gene. V was clipped by 1 base and J by 6 bases, with 12 bases between them. CDR3 size: 14 residues. Germline CDR1 and CDR2: SGHTA and FQGNSA. The CDR3 bases are TGTGCCAGCAGCTTAGAATGGGTATTCAATGGCTACACCTTC. Residues: CASSLEWVFNGYTF.

The rearrangement uses TRBV7-3 and TRBJ2-1; either TRBD1 or TRBD2 may fit D (5 bases each). The J call is doubtful: the DNA matches TRBJ2-7 better. The CDR3 runs 14 residues. Germline CDR1 and CDR2: SGHTA and FQGTGA. The DNA of the CDR3 is TGTGCCAGCAGCTTTGGGGGATCCTACAATGAGCAGTACTTC. It encodes CASSFGGSYNEQYF.

This chain uses TRBV29-1 with TRBJ2-1; D is tentatively TRBD1 or TRBD2 (6 bases each). CDR1 is SQVTM and CDR2 is ANQGSEA in the germline V gene. CDR3 length: 13 residues. Between the trimmed V and J ends, which lost 1 base and 8 bases, there was a span of 12 bases. The CDR3 loop is CSVEARGGDEQFF. Written as DNA, the CDR3 is TGCAGCGTTGAAGCCAGGGGCGGGGATGAGCAGTTCTTC.

The chain joins TRBV20-1 to TRBJ1-5; D is possibly TRBD1 (6 bases). This CDR3 region has 14 residues. Germline loops: CDR1 DFQATT, CDR2 SNEGSKA (reference sequence). V lost 6 bases, J lost 3 bases, and 15 bases lay in between. The CDR3 sequence: CSASRQDANQPQHF. In nucleotides, the CDR3 is TGCAGTGCCAGTAGACAGGATGCCAATCAGCCCCAGCATTTT.

The genes are TRBV20-1 and TRBJ2-7, with D possibly matching TRBD2 (5 bases). Trimming pared 3 bases from V and 3 bases from J, leaving 18 bases between. The V gene's germline CDR1 is DFQATT and CDR2 SNEGSKA (reference sequence). This CDR3 spans 15 amino acids. The CDR3 DNA sequence: TGCAGTGCTAGTTGGGTTTCGCAAGGGAGCTACGAGCAGTACTTC. Translated, it gives CSASWVSQGSYEQYF.